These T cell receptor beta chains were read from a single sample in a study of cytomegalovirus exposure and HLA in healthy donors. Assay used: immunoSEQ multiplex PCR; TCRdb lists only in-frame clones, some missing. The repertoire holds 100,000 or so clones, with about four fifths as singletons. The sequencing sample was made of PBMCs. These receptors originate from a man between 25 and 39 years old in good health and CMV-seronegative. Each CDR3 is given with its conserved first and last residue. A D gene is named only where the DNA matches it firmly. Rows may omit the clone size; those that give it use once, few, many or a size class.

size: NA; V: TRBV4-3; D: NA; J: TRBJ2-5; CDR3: CASSQGIGETQYF; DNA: TGCGCCAGCAGCCAAGGAATCGGGGAGACCCAGTACTTC
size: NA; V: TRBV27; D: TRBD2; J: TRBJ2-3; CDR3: CASSLRLAGVLDTQYF; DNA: TGTGCCAGCAGTTTGAGGCTAGCGGGAGTGTTAGATACGCAGTATTTT
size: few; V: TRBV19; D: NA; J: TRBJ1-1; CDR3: CASRGVSKEAFF; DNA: TGTGCCTCCCGGGGGGTTTCAAAGGAAGCTTTCTTT
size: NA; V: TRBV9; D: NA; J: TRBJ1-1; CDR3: CASSDQGNTEAFF; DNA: TGTGCCAGCAGCGACCAGGGGAACACTGAAGCTTTCTTT
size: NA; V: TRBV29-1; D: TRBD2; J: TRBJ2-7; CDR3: CSGILAGDLYEQYF; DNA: TGCAGCGGCATACTAGCGGGAGACCTCTACGAGCAGTACTTC
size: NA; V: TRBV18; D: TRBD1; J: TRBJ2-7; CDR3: CASSPTNWDRGYEQYF; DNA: TGTGCCAGCTCACCAACCAACTGGGACAGGGGCTACGAGCAGTACTTC
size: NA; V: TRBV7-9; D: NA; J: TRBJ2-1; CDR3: CASSLRRDSINEQFF; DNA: TGTGCCAGCAGCTTAAGGCGGGACAGTATCAATGAGCAGTTCTTC
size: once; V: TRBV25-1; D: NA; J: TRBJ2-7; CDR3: CASSRYEQYF; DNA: TGTGCCAGCAGCCGTTACGAGCAGTACTTC
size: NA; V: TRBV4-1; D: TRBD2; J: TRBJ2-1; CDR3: CASSQGLAGDLLF; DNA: TGCGCCAGCAGCCAAGGGCTAGCGGGAGACTTACTCTTC
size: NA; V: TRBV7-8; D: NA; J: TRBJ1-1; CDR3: CASSLGAGEAFF; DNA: TGTGCCAGCAGCTTAGGGGCGGGTGAAGCTTTCTTT
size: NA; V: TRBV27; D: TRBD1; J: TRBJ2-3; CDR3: CASSLDRVRRGLDTQYF; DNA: TGTGCCAGCAGTCTAGACAGGGTCAGACGGGGTCTAGATACGCAGTATTTT
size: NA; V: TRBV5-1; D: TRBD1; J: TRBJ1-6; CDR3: CASSWGQGDSPLHF; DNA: TGCGCCAGCAGCTGGGGACAGGGAGATTCACCCCTCCACTTT
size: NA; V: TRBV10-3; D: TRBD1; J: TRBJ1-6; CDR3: CAMRDRGINSPLHF; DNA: TGTGCCATGAGGGACAGGGGAATAAATTCACCCCTCCACTTT
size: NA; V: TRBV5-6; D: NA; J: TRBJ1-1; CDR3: CASSRPGTYTEAFF; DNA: TGTGCCAGCAGCAGGCCCGGGACTTACACTGAAGCCTTCTTT
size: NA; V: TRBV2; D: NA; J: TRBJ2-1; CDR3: CASTNGFYNEQFF; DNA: TGTGCCAGCACAAACGGGTTCTACAATGAGCAGTTCTTC
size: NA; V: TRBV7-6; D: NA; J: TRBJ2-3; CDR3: CASSLALGATDTQYF; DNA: TGTGCCAGCAGCTTAGCGCTGGGGGCCACAGATACGCAGTATTTT
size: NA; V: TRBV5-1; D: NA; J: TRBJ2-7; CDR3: CASSLGYEQYF; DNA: TGCGCCAGCAGCCTCGGGTACGAGCAGTACTTC
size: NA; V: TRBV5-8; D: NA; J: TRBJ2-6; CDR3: CASSLASGLSSGANVLTF; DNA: TGTGCCAGCAGCTTGGCCTCAGGGTTGAGCTCTGGGGCCAACGTCCTGACTTTC
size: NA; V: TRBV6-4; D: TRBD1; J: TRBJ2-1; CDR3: CASSDSSGGFEQFF; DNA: TGTGCCAGCAGTGACTCATCAGGGGGCTTTGAGCAGTTCTTC
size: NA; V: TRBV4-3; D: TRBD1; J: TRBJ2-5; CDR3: CASSQEPPGGFRETQYF; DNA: TGCGCCAGCAGCCAAGAGCCGCCAGGGGGCTTCCGAGAGACCCAGTACTTC
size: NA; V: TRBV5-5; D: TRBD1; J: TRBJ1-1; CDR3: CASSWKPGTGDEYTEAFF; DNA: TGTGCCAGCAGCTGGAAACCCGGGACAGGGGATGAGTACACTGAAGCTTTCTTT
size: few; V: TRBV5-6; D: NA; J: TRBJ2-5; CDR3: CASSLGTGQETQYF; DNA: TGTGCCAGCAGCTTGGGGACTGGCCAAGAGACCCAGTACTTC
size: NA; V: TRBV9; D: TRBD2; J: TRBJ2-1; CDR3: CASSASGGVGNEQFF; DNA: TGTGCCAGCAGCGCAAGCGGGGGGGTGGGCAATGAGCAGTTCTTC
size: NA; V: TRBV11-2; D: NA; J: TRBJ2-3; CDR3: CASSLDLWGGQSTDTQYF; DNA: TGTGCCAGCAGCTTAGATTTGTGGGGGGGCCAAAGCACAGATACGCAGTATTTT
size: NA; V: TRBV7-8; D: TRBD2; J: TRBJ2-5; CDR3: CASKPSGGTETQYF; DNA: TGTGCCAGCAAACCGAGCGGGGGGACAGAGACCCAGTACTTC
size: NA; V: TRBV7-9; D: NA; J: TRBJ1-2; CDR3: CASSRQYYGYTF; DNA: TGTGCCAGCAGCCGACAGTACTATGGCTACACCTTC
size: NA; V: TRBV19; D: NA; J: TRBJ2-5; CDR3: CATKGYAGRETQYF; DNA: TGTGCCACCAAAGGTTACGCGGGTAGAGAGACCCAGTACTTC
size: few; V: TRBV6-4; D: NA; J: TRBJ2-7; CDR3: CASRRYPGGEQYF; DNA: TGTGCCAGCAGGCGGTATCCCGGGGGAGAGCAGTACTTC
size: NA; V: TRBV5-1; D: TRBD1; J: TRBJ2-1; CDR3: CASSKETGVASGEQFF; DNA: TGCGCCAGCAGCAAGGAGACAGGGGTTGCCAGCGGTGAGCAGTTCTTC